This passage covers 27 T cell receptor beta chains from one sample sequenced in a study of blood T cell repertoires in COVID-19. Sequencing used immunoSEQ multiplex PCR; TCRdb keeps in-frame clones, though not all of them. The sample has approximately 250,000 clones, around 84% seen once; the top ten hold around 5.1%. The material sequenced was peripheral blood. These receptors originate from a woman aged 55 to 70 with COVID-19, enrolled during active disease.

The chain combines TRBV9 with TRBJ2-7; 7 bases match TRBD2. The CDR3 has 15 residues. Per germline, CDR1 SGDLS and CDR2 YYNGEE. The junction had 5 bases not matched to a gene; V was cut back by 0 bases and J by 2 bases. The CDR3 reads CASSVAAGVTYEQYF. For the CDR3, the DNA is TGTGCCAGCAGCGTAGCCGCGGGAGTTACCTACGAGCAGTACTTC.

The chain joins TRBV12-3 or TRBV12-4 to TRBJ2-7, with 8 bases matching TRBD2. With 5 bases clipped from V and 5 bases from J, the junction kept 5 bases outside the gene matches. The CDR3 loop spans 13 amino acids. The CDR3 coding sequence is TGTGCCAGCAGTGCCGGGACTAGGGACGAGCAGTACTTC. It specifies CASSAGTRDEQYF.

The gene calls are TRBV27 and TRBJ1-4, with a tentative D call TRBD1 (5 bases). The V and J ends lost 0 bases and 10 bases respectively, with 12 bases between them. This CDR3 has 14 amino acids. Germline assignment: CDR1 MNHEY and CDR2 SMNVEV (reference sequence). CDR3: CASSLSGGVGKLFF. The CDR3 coding sequence is TGTGCCAGCAGTTTATCGGGGGGGGTCGGAAAACTGTTTTTT.

The V call is TRBV6-2 or TRBV6-3, the J call TRBJ1-5, with TRBD1 matching 10 bases. Germline loops: CDR1 MNHEY, CDR2 SVGEGT. The V segment lost 5 bases and the J segment 7 bases; nucleotides outside the gene matches: 8. This CDR3 spans 15 amino acids. In DNA, the CDR3 is TGTGCCAGCAGTAATAGAGACAGGGGGCAACAGCCCCAGCATTTT. This codes for CASSNRDRGQQPQHF.

J is TRBJ1-2 and V is TRBV6-5; a possible D gene is TRBD1 (6 bases). Germline CDR1 reads MNHEY; CDR2 reads SVGAGI. The CDR3 sequence is 14 residues long. With 3 bases removed from V and 4 bases from J, the gap between germline ends came to 12 bases. The CDR3 DNA follows: TGTGCCAGCAGTTATAGGGGGAGCGGCTATGGCTACACCTTC. Residues: CASSYRGSGYGYTF.

V is TRBV6-5 and J is TRBJ1-2; 9 nucleotides align to TRBD1. Germline CDR1 MNHEY, CDR2 SVGAGI. J lost 5 bases, V lost 11 bases, and 6 bases had no gene match. CDR3 length equals 12 residues. In DNA form, the CDR3 reads TGTGCCTGGGGACAGGGTGAATATGGCTACACCTTC. Protein: CAWGQGEYGYTF.

V usage is TRBV4-3 and J usage is TRBJ2-2, with TRBD1 as a possible D gene (5 bases). The V end was cut by 1 base, the J end by 7 bases, with 10 bases between. Germline lookup yields CDR1 LGHNA and CDR2 YSLEER. This CDR3 spans 14 amino acids. CDR3 protein: CASSQGGWSGELFF. CDR3 bases: TGCGCCAGCAGCCAAGGGGGCTGGAGCGGGGAGCTGTTTTTT.

The chain couples TRBV6-2 or TRBV6-3 to TRBJ2-1; unclear D gene. Germline V gene data show CDR1 as MNHEY and CDR2 as SVGEGT. V lost 3 bases and J 9 bases, leaving 6 bases between the germline ends. The CDR3 spans 11 residues. CDR3 sequence reads: CASSYLAEQFF. CDR3 in DNA: TGTGCCAGCAGTTATTTAGCTGAGCAGTTCTTC.

The rearrangement links TRBV18 to TRBJ2-1; 14 bases fit TRBD2. J gave up 8 bases and V 5 bases, and 5 bases lay outside the gene matches. The CDR3 spans 15 residues. Per the germline V gene, CDR1 is KGHSH and CDR2 is LQKENI. Written as DNA, the CDR3 is TGTGCCAGCTCAAGAGGGACTAGCGGGAGCGATGAGCAGTTCTTC. Encoded protein: CASSRGTSGSDEQFF.

V is TRBV7-9 and J is TRBJ1-2; weak D call: TRBD1 (5 bases). The CDR3 length is 15 residues. V gave up 5 bases and J gave up 2 bases, with 15 bases separating them. Germline values: CDR1 SEHNR, CDR2 FQNEAQ (reference sequence). CDR3 in amino acids: CASSRARTGNYGYTF. CDR3 DNA: TGTGCCAGCAGCCGGGCGCGAACAGGAAACTATGGCTACACCTTC.

This clone was seen more than once but under ten times. V gene TRBV7-8 combines with J gene TRBJ1-2; the D is unclear. The CDR3 length is 14 residues. The V gene's germline CDR1 is SGHVS and CDR2 FQNEAQ. Trimming took 1 base from V and 4 from J, leaving 10 bases between them. The chain's CDR3 is CASSLGTGIYGYTF. As DNA, the CDR3 is TGTGCCAGCAGCTTAGGAACCGGGATCTATGGCTACACCTTC.

The chain joins TRBV5-3 to TRBJ2-1, with D possibly being TRBD1 (7 bases). TRBV5-3 is flagged as an ORF with uncertain function. V was pared by 5 bases and J by 7 bases, with 25 bases between. The CDR3 is 17 residues long. CDR3 region: CARRQPTPQTGRNEQFF. The CDR3, as DNA: TGTGCCAGAAGACAGCCGACACCTCAGACAGGGAGGAATGAGCAGTTCTTC.

This clone was picked up one time. The chain joins TRBV7-9 to TRBJ1-2; 7 positions agree with TRBD1. The CDR3 is 17 residues long. Germline V gene lookup returns CDR1 SEHNR and CDR2 FQNEAQ (reference sequence). Trimming at V came to 3 bases and at J to 5 bases, leaving 15 bases not matched to a gene. The CDR3 DNA is TGTGCCAGCAGCTTCCCGCTCGGACAGGAAAATAGATATGGCTACACCTTC. Residues: CASSFPLGQENRYGYTF.

CDR3 in amino acids: CASSHQTEWGRETQYF. CDR3 DNA: TGCGCCAGCAGTCACCAGACCGAGTGGGGGCGGGAGACCCAGTACTTC. The chain has TRBV23-1 and TRBJ2-5; D perhaps matches TRBD1 (6 bases). TRBV23-1 is classed as an ORF, of uncertain function. V was cut by 3 bases and J by 5 bases, with 19 bases left in between. CDR3 length: 16 residues.

The J gene is TRBJ1-6, the V gene TRBV11-1, with TRBD1 matching 7 bases. The V and J ends lost 3 bases and 7 bases, in that order; junction bases with no gene match: 3. CDR1 and CDR2 (germline): SGHAT, FQDESV (reference sequence). CDR3 length: 14 residues. The DNA for the CDR3 is TGTGCCAGCAGCTTGGGGACAGTGAATTCACCCCTCCACTTT. Its translation is CASSLGTVNSPLHF.

The CDR3 reads CASSLPAVDEKLFF. The CDR3 DNA sequence: TGTGCCAGCAGCCTCCCCGCGGTAGATGAAAAACTGTTTTTT. The J gene is TRBJ1-4, the V gene TRBV4-2; D call uncertain. Deletions cut 4 bases from V and 6 bases from J, with 12 bases between. The CDR3 contains 14 residues. Germline V gene lookup returns CDR1 LGHNA and CDR2 YNFKEQ.

This sequence joins TRBV2 and TRBJ2-5; 10 bases agree with TRBD2. CDR1 SNHLY and CDR2 FYNNEI come from the germline V gene. The CDR3 consists of 16 residues. The V gene end was trimmed by 6 bases and the J gene end by 1 base; junction bases not matched to a gene: 8. CDR3 coding DNA: TGTGCCAGCAGCTACCTAGCGGGAGAGAGCCAAGAGACCCAGTACTTC. It specifies CASSYLAGESQETQYF.

V and J are TRBV11-3 and TRBJ1-6; the D is unclear. The CDR3 is made up of 13 amino acids. Trimming removed 1 base at V and 8 bases at J, with 6 bases between. CDR1 is SGHNT, CDR2 YENEEA, per germline. CDR3 residues: CASSLVSDSPLHF. CDR3 coding DNA: TGTGCCAGCAGCTTAGTCTCGGATTCACCCCTCCACTTT.

V and J are TRBV19 and TRBJ1-5, with 8 positions matching TRBD1. The CDR3 is 13 amino acids. Germline V gene data show CDR1 as LNHDA and CDR2 as SQIVND (reference sequence). J gave up 7 bases and V 6 bases, and 5 bases lay outside the gene matches. The CDR3 reads CASSRDRSQPQHF. CDR3 sequence (DNA): TGTGCCAGTAGCAGGGACAGGTCCCAGCCCCAGCATTTT.

The rearrangement links TRBV4-2 to TRBJ2-1, with D tentatively TRBD2 (5 bases). CDR3 length: 18 amino acids. Trimming pared 4 bases from V and 4 bases from J, leaving 23 bases between. CDR1 is LGHNA, CDR2 YNFKEQ, per germline. The CDR3 DNA is TGTGCCAGCAGCCCCGACCATTTTTTGCGGGTAGATTACAATGAGCAGTTCTTC. It yields the protein CASSPDHFLRVDYNEQFF.

This chain joins TRBV4-1 and TRBJ1-4; 10 positions match TRBD1. In germline, CDR1 is MGHRA, CDR2 YSYEKL. Germline trimming cut 4 bases from V and 8 bases from J; bases unmatched to any gene: 13. The CDR3 loop spans 17 amino acids. The CDR3, as DNA: TGCGCCAGCAGCCGTAAGTACGACAGGGGGCGAGAGGAAAAACTGTTTTTT. Encoded protein: CASSRKYDRGREEKLFF.

This clone has more than one count but fewer than ten. The CDR3 loop reads CASSYRGIYVEQYF. CDR3 coding DNA: TGTGCCAGCAGTTACCGCGGGATCTACGTCGAGCAGTACTTC. The chain employs TRBV6-5 and TRBJ2-7, with a tentative D call TRBD2 (6 bases). The CDR3 totals 14 residues. Germline lookup yields CDR1 MNHEY and CDR2 SVGAGI. V was trimmed by 2 bases and J by 6 bases, leaving 14 bases between them.

Of note for this clone: Other DNA variants within this sample encode the same CDR3. This chain joins TRBV7-6 and TRBJ1-1; the D is unclear. The CDR3 length is 14 residues. The V and J ends lost 1 base and 0 bases respectively, with 6 bases between them. CDR1 is SGHVS, CDR2 FNYEAQ, per germline. The CDR3 protein is CASSLGQVNTEAFF. DNA of the CDR3: TGTGCCAGCAGCTTAGGACAAGTGAACACTGAAGCTTTCTTT. The entire variable domain, with the rest obtained from reference TRBV7-6 and TRBJ1-1, is as follows: GAGVSQSPRYKVTKRGQDVALRCDPISGHVSLYWYRQALGQGPEFLTYFNYEAQQDKSGLPNDRFSAERPEGSISTLTIQRTEQRDSAMYRCASSLGQVNTEAFFGQGTRLTVV.

The J gene is TRBJ1-5, the V gene TRBV15; a possible D gene is TRBD1 (5 bases). CDR1 is LNHNV and CDR2 is YYDKDF in the germline V gene (reference sequence). This CDR3 spans 16 amino acids. V lost 0 bases, J lost 3 bases, and 12 bases lay in between. This chain's CDR3 is CATSRDRQYFNQPQHF. The DNA for the CDR3 is TGTGCCACCAGCAGAGACAGACAGTACTTCAATCAGCCCCAGCATTTT.

This clone was recorded only once. The chain combines TRBV5-4 with TRBJ1-4; TRBD1 aligns across 7 bases. Germline CDR1 is SGHNT and CDR2 is YYREEE (reference sequence). Unmatched junction bases numbered 5, after V lost 2 bases and J lost 10 bases. The CDR3 length is 13 residues. Here the CDR3 reads CASSFEGARKLFF. CDR3 coding DNA: TGTGCCAGCAGCTTCGAGGGGGCTCGAAAACTGTTTTTT.

The genes are TRBV7-3 and TRBJ2-3; TRBD2 aligns across 14 bases. The CDR3 spans 14 residues. V lost 4 bases and J lost 14; bases outside the gene matches: 8. Germline V gene data show CDR1 as SGHTA and CDR2 as FQGTGA. The CDR3 is CASSSGTSGGILYF. The DNA of the CDR3 is TGTGCCAGCAGCTCCGGGACTAGCGGGGGTATACTGTATTTT.

The gene calls are TRBV7-3 and TRBJ2-7; 7 nucleotides line up with TRBD1. The germline CDR1 and CDR2 sequences are SGHTA and FQGTGA. The CDR3 length is 13 residues. J lost 6 bases, V lost 2 bases, and 4 bases had no gene match. The CDR3 is CASSLRRGLEQYF. Written as DNA, the CDR3 is TGTGCCAGCAGCTTACGAAGGGGGCTCGAGCAGTACTTC.